Following are 13 T cell receptor beta chains from one sample sequenced in a study of human T cells and chemical hapten exposure. Time point in this sample: patch test 3, about 24 weeks after DPC sensitization. Treatment specified: therapeutic diphenylcyclopropenone sensitization with weekly scalp DPC. TCRdb re-derived calls from the RACE reads in MiXCR, one entry per CDR3 protein. The sample contains under 130,000 distinct CDR3 sequences, less than 40% of which appear only once. The sample here was whole blood, taken in connection with sensitization to the hapten diphenylcyclopropenone (DPC). These receptors were collected from a man between 40 and 49 years old with alopecia areata. Some clones in this sample may be carry-over from other donors' samples.

This clonotype is a singleton in its sample. V usage is TRBV7-9 and J usage is TRBJ2-1, with a possible D match to TRBD2 (5 bases). V shed 5 bases and J shed 4 bases, with 15 bases lying between them. Germline values: CDR1 SEHNR, CDR2 FQNEAQ (reference sequence). The CDR3 extends over 15 amino acids. The CDR3 nucleotides read TGTGCCAGCAGCCCCCGGGCTAGCCAGTACAATGAGCAGTTCTTC. This translates into CASSPRASQYNEQFF.

This chain joins TRBV14 and TRBJ1-6; D remains ambiguous. The CDR3 runs 15 residues. In germline, CDR1 is SGHDN, CDR2 FVKESK. With 0 bases removed from V and 9 bases from J, the gap between germline ends came to 12 bases. CDR3 nucleotide sequence: TGTGCCAGCAGCCAAGAATCCAGGAGAGCTTCACCCCTCCACTTT. This gives the protein CASSQESRRASPLHF.

The J gene is TRBJ2-1, the V gene TRBV15; 9 bases match TRBD1. CDR1 is LNHNV, CDR2 YYDKDF, per germline (reference sequence). The V and J ends lost 5 bases and 8 bases, in that order; junction bases with no gene match: 10. The CDR3 is 15 amino acids. The CDR3 reads CATSPGGQGGHEQFF. In DNA, the CDR3 is TGTGCCACCAGCCCGGGGGGACAGGGTGGTCATGAGCAGTTCTTC.

The J gene is TRBJ2-1, the V gene TRBV12-3 or TRBV12-4; either TRBD1 or TRBD2 may fit D (7 bases each). V was cut by 6 bases and J by 10 bases, with 16 bases left in between. The CDR3 has 13 amino acids. Here the CDR3 DNA reads TGTGCCAGCAGGGCACAGGGGAGGGGCGAGCAGTTCTTC. This gives the protein CASRAQGRGEQFF.

This clonotype has just a few counts. The chain couples TRBV12-3 or TRBV12-4 to TRBJ2-5, with D possibly being TRBD1 or TRBD2 (6 bases each). V lost 3 bases and J 1 base, leaving 18 bases between the germline ends. This CDR3 has 17 amino acids. The CDR3: CASSLSLGGIIQETQYF. The CDR3 DNA is TGTGCCAGCAGTTTGTCGCTAGGGGGGATCATCCAAGAGACCCAGTACTTC.

This clonotype came up once. V gene TRBV9 combines with J gene TRBJ2-7; 9 bases map to TRBD2. The V and J ends lost 0 bases and 3 bases, in that order; junction bases with no gene match: 4. The CDR3 spans 15 residues. Germline V gene sequence: CDR1 SGDLS, CDR2 YYNGEE. For the CDR3, the DNA is TGTGCCAGCAGCGTAGAGGGGCGGGAGGGCTACGAGCAGTACTTC. Translated: CASSVEGREGYEQYF.

The V gene is TRBV5-4, the J gene TRBJ2-5, with D hard to call. The V gene lost 0 bases and the J gene lost 7 bases, with 10 bases spanning the gap. Per germline, CDR1 SGHNT and CDR2 YYREEE (reference sequence). The CDR3 runs 13 residues. The DNA for the CDR3 is TGTGCCAGCAGCTTGGACGGATTGGGGACCCAGTACTTC. It specifies CASSLDGLGTQYF.

This clonotype appeared a few times. This rearrangement joins TRBV10-3 to TRBJ2-3; 8 bases map to TRBD1. Losses at the gene ends were 8 bases for V and 1 base for J; bases not matched to a gene: 2. CDR1 is ENHRY, CDR2 SYGVKD, per germline. This CDR3 is built from 13 residues. The CDR3 region has the DNA TGTGCCATCGGGGGACAGGGCACAGATACGCAGTATTTT. It codes for CAIGGQGTDTQYF.

This clonotype was counted only a few times. This chain's CDR3 is CSALQGVSYEQYF. Written as DNA, the CDR3 is TGCAGTGCCCTACAGGGGGTGTCCTACGAGCAGTACTTC. V usage is TRBV20-1 and J usage is TRBJ2-7, with 8 bases aligning to TRBD1. The J segment lost 1 base and the V segment lost 6 bases, leaving 5 bases of the junction unmatched. Germline V gene data show CDR1 as DFQATT and CDR2 as SNEGSKA (reference sequence). The CDR3 totals 13 residues.

Only one count was recorded for this clonotype. The chain has TRBV6-5 and TRBJ1-3; 10 bases match TRBD1. CDR1 MNHEY and CDR2 SVGAGI come from the germline V gene. After removal of 2 bases from V and 9 bases from J, the junction contained 7 bases not matched to a gene. CDR3 length: 15 amino acids. The CDR3 nucleotides are TGTGCCAGCAGTTACGAGGGACAGGGGATTGGCACCATATATTTT. Protein product: CASSYEGQGIGTIYF.

The V and J genes are TRBV7-2 and TRBJ2-3; TRBD2 matches 16 bases. The CDR3 consists of 22 residues. Per the germline V gene, CDR1 is SGHTA and CDR2 is FQGNSA. V gave up 3 bases and J gave up 1 base; unmatched junction bases: 16. The CDR3: CASSLTPSGTSGRGRGTDTQYF. The DNA for the CDR3 is TGTGCCAGCAGCTTGACTCCCTCCGGGACTAGCGGGAGGGGGAGGGGCACAGATACGCAGTATTTT. Combining the CDR3 with reference TRBV7-2 and TRBJ2-3 gives the whole variable domain GAGVSQSPSNKVTEKGKDVELRCDPISGHTALYWYRQSLGQGLEFLIYFQGNSAPDKSGLPSDRFSAERTGGSVSTLTIQRTQQEDSAVYLCASSLTPSGTSGRGRGTDTQYFGPGTRLTVL.

The rearrangement uses TRBV6-1 and TRBJ2-2; D is ambiguous. Germline CDR1 and CDR2: MNHNS and SASEGT. V lost 6 bases, J lost 6 bases, and 14 bases lay in between. This CDR3 has 14 residues. Here the CDR3 reads CASSELKAAGELFF. The CDR3, as DNA: TGTGCCAGCAGCGAATTGAAGGCCGCCGGGGAGCTGTTTTTT.

This clonotype has only a few counts. V is TRBV21-1 and J is TRBJ2-3; the D call in the table, TRBD2, was not verified against the DNA. TRBV21-1 is an annotated pseudogene. CDR3 length equals 16 residues. CDR3 coding DNA: TGTGCCAGCAGCTCCCGGACTAGCGGGACCCCAGATACGCAGTATTTT. Amino acids: CASSSRTSGTPDTQYF.